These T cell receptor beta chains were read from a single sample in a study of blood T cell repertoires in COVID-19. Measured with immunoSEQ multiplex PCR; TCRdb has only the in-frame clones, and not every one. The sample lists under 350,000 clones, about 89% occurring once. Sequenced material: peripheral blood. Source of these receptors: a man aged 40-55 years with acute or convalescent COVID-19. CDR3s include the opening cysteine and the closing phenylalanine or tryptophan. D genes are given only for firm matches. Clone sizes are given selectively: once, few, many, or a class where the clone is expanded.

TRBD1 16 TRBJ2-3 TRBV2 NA CASSVDRGKGTDTQYF TGTGCCAGCAGTGTAGACAGGGGGAAAGGCACAGATACGCAGTATTTT
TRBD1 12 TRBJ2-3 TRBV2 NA CASIHRGATQYF TGTGCCAGCATCCACAGGGGAGCTACGCAGTATTTT
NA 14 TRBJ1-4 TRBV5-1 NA CASSSDRTNEKLFF TGCGCCAGCAGCTCAGACAGGACTAATGAAAAACTGTTTTTT
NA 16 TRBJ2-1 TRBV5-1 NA CASSVVGGAQVSEQFF TGCGCCAGCAGCGTGGTAGGGGGGGCCCAAGTGAGTGAGCAGTTCTTC
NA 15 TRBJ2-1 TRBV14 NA CASSQLGRSYNEQFF TGTGCCAGCAGCCAACTGGGGAGGTCCTACAATGAGCAGTTCTTC
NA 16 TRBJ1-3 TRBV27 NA CASRKGGDAAGNTIYF TGTGCCAGCAGAAAGGGGGGGGATGCTGCTGGAAACACCATATATTTT
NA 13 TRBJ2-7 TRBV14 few CASSQGIAYEQYF TGTGCCAGCAGCCAAGGCATAGCCTACGAGCAGTACTTC
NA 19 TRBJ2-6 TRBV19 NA CASSAIWAGRRIGANVLTF TGTGCCAGTAGTGCCATTTGGGCAGGGCGCAGAATTGGGGCCAACGTCCTGACTTTC
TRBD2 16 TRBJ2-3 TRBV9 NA CASSVGLAGGPGTQYF TGTGCCAGCAGCGTAGGACTAGCGGGGGGGCCCGGTACGCAGTATTTT
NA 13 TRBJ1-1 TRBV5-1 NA CASSPGQSILAFF TGCGCCAGCAGCCCCGGACAGTCCATCCTAGCTTTCTTT
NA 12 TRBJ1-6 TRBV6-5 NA CASSLRNSPLHF TGTGCCAGCAGTTTGCGTAATTCACCCCTCCACTTT
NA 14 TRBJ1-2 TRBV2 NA CASRSTGANYGYTF TGTGCCAGCAGGTCGACAGGAGCTAACTATGGCTACACCTTC
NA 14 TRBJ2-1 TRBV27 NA CASSSAGFYNEQFF TGTGCCAGCTCGTCCGCCGGGTTTTACAATGAGCAGTTCTTC
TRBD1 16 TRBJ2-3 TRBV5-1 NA CASSLPGQVMRDTQYF TGCGCCAGCAGCTTGCCAGGACAGGTGATGAGAGATACGCAGTATTTT
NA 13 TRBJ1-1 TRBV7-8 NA CASSDFRNTEAFF TGTGCCAGCAGCGATTTTAGGAACACTGAAGCTTTCTTT
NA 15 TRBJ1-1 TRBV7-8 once CASSSSHRLNTEAFF TGTGCCAGCAGCTCAAGCCATAGATTGAACACTGAAGCTTTCTTT
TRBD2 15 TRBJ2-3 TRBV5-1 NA CASSLGLAGTDTQYF TGCGCCAGCAGCTTGGGGTTAGCGGGGACAGATACGCAGTATTTT
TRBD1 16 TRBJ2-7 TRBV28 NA CASSGVGTGISGEQYF TGTGCCAGCAGCGGGGTGGGGACAGGGATATCTGGCGAGCAGTACTTC
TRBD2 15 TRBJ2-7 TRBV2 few CASREVTSGSYEQYF TGTGCCAGCAGGGAGGTGACTAGCGGGTCCTACGAGCAGTACTTC
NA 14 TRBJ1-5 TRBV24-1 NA CATPLCISNQPQHF TGTGCCACGCCGCTATGCATCAGCAATCAGCCCCAGCATTTT
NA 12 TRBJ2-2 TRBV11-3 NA CASSLNTGELFF TGTGCCAGCAGCCTCAACACCGGGGAGCTGTTTTTT
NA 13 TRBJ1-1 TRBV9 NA CASSAFGGTEAFF TGTGCCAGCAGCGCCTTCGGGGGGACTGAAGCTTTCTTT
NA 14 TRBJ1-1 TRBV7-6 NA CASSLGTGVRGAFF TGTGCCAGCAGCTTAGGGACGGGGGTTCGGGGAGCTTTCTTT
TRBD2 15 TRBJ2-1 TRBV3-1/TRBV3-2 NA CASSLGLAGQGGQFF TGTGCCAGCAGCCTCGGACTAGCGGGTCAGGGCGGGCAGTTCTTC
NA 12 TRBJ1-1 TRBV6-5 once CASSAQGGGAFF TGTGCCAGCAGCGCACAGGGTGGTGGAGCTTTCTTT
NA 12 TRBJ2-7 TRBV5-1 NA CASSLREREQYF TGCGCCAGCAGCTTGCGGGAGAGGGAGCAGTACTTC
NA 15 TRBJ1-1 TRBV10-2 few CASSEGAGRRTEAFF TGCGCCAGCAGTGAGGGCGCAGGGAGGAGAACTGAAGCTTTCTTT
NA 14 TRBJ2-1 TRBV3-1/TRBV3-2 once CASSQGLIHGEQFF TGTGCCAGCAGCCAAGGACTTATCCACGGAGAGCAGTTCTTC
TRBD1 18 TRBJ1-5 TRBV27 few CASSPQTGGPYSNQPQHF TGTGCCAGCAGTCCCCAAACAGGGGGCCCTTATAGCAATCAGCCCCAGCATTTT
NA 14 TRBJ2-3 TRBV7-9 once CASSLTGGTDTQYF TGTGCCAGCAGCTTGACAGGCGGCACAGATACGCAGTATTTT
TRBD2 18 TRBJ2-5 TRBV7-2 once CASSLVPRGASLQETQYF TGTGCCAGCAGCTTAGTTCCGCGGGGGGCCTCCCTCCAAGAGACCCAGTACTTC